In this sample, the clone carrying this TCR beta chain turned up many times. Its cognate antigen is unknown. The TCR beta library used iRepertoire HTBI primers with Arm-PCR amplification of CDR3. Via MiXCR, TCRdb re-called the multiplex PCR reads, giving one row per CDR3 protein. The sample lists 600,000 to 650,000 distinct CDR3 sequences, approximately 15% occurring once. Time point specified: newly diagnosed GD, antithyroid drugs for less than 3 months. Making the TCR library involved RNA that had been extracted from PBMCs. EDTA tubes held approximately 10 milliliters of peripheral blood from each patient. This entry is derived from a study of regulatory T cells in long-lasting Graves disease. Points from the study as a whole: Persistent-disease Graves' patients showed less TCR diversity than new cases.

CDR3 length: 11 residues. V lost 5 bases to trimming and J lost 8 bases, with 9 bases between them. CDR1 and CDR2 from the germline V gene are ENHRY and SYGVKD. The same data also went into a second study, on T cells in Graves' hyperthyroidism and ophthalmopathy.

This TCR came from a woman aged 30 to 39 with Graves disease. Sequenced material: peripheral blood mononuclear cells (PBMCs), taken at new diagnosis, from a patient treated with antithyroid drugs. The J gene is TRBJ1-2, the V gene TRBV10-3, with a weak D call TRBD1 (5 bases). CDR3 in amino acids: CAISRGGGYTF. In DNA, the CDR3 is TGTGCCATCAGTCGGGGGGGAGGCTACACCTTC.